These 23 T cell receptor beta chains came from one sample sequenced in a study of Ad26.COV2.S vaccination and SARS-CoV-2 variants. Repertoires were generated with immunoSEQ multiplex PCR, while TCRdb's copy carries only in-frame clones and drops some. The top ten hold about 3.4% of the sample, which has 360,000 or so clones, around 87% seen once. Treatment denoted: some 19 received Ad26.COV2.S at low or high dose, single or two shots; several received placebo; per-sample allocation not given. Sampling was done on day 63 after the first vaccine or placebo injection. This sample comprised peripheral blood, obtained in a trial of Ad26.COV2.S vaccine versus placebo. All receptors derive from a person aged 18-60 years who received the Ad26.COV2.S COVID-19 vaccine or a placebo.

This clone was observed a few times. CDR3 DNA sequence: TGCGCCAGCAGCTCTAACTACTCGGGACTAAGATACAATGAGCAGTTCTTC. Protein sequence: CASSSNYSGLRYNEQFF. The V and J genes are TRBV5-1 and TRBJ2-1; 7 bases fit TRBD2. With 3 bases clipped from V and 4 bases from J, the junction kept 13 bases outside the gene matches. This CDR3 has 17 amino acids. Germline V CDR1 and CDR2: SGHRS, YFSETQ.

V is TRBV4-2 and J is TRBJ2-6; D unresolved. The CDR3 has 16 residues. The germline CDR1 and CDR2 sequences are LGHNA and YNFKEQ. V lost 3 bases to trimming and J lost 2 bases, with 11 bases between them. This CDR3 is CASSQETVPGANVLTF. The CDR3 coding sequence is TGTGCCAGCAGCCAGGAAACAGTTCCTGGGGCCAACGTCCTGACTTTC.

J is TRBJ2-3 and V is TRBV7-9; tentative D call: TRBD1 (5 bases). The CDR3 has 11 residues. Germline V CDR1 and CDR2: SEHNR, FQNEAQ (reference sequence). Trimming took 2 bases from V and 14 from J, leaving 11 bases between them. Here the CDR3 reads CASSLSRVRYF. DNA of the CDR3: TGTGCCAGCAGCTTAAGCAGGGTCCGGTATTTT.

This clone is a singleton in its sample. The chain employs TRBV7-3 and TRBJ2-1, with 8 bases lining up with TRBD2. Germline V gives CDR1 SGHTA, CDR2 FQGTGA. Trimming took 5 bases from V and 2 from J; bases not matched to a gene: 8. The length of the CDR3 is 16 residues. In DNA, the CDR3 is TGTGCCAGCAGCCCCAGCCGAGCGGGGGCCTACAATGAGCAGTTCTTC. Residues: CASSPSRAGAYNEQFF.

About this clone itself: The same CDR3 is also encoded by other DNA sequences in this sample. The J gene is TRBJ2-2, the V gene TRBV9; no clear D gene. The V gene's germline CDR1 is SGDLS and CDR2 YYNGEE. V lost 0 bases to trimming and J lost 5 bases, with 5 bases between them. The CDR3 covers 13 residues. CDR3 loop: CASSVEGTGELFF. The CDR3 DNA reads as TGTGCCAGCAGCGTAGAGGGTACCGGGGAGCTGTTTTTT.

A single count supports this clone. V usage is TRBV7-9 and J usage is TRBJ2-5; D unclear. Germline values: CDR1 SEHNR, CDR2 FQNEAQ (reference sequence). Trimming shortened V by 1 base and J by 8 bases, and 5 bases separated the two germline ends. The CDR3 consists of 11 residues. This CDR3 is CASSLDHTQYF. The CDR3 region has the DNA TGTGCCAGCAGCTTAGACCATACCCAGTACTTC.

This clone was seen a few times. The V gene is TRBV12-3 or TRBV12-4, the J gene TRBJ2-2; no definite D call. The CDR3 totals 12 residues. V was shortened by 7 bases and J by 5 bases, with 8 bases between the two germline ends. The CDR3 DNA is TGTGCCAGCACCCGTGAGACCGGGGAGCTGTTTTTT. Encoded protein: CASTRETGELFF.

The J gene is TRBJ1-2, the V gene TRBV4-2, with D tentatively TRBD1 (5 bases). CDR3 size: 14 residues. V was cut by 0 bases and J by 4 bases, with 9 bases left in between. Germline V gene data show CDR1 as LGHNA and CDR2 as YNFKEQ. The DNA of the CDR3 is TGTGCCAGCAGCCAAGACCAGGGTCCCTATGGCTACACCTTC. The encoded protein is CASSQDQGPYGYTF.

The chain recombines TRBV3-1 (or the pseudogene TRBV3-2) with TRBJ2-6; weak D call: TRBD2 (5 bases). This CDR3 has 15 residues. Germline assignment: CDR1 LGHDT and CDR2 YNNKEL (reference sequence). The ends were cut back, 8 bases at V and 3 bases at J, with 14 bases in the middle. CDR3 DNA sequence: TGTGCCAGCGCCCCGAGGGCGGGTGGGGCCAACGTCCTGACTTTC. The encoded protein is CASAPRAGGANVLTF.

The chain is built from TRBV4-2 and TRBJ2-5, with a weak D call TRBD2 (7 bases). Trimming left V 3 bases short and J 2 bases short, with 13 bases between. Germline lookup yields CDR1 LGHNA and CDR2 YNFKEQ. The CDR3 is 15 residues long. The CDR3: CASSQAGANQETQYF. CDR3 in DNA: TGTGCCAGCAGCCAGGCGGGGGCCAATCAAGAGACCCAGTACTTC.

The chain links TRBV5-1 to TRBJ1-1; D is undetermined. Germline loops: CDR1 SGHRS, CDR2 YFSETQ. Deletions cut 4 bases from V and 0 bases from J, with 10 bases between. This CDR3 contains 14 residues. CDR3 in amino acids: CASSPPTVNTEAFF. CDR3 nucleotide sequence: TGCGCCAGCAGCCCCCCCACAGTGAACACTGAAGCTTTCTTT.

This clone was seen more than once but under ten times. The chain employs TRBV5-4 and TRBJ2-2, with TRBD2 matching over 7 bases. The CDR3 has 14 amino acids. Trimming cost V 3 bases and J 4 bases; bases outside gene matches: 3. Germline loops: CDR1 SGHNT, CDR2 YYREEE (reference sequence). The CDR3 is CASSSAGATGELFF. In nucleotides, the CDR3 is TGTGCCAGCAGCTCGGCGGGAGCCACCGGGGAGCTGTTTTTT.

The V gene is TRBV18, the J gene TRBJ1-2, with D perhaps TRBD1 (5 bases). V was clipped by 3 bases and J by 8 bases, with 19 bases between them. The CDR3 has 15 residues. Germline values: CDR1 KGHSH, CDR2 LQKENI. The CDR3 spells CASSPPVGAPRGYTF. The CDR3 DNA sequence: TGTGCCAGCTCACCCCCGGTAGGGGCGCCCAGGGGCTACACCTTC.

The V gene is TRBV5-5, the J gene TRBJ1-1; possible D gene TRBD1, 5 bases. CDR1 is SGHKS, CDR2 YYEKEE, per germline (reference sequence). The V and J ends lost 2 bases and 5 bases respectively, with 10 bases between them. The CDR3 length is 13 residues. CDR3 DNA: TGTGCCAGCAGCTTAGGGGAAGGAACTGAAGCTTTCTTT. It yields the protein CASSLGEGTEAFF.

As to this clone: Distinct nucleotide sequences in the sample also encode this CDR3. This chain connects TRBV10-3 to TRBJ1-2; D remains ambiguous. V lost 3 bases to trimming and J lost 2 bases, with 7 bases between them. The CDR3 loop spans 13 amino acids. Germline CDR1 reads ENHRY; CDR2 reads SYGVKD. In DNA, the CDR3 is TGTGCCATCAGTGACGGCGGGAACTATGGCTACACCTTC. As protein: CAISDGGNYGYTF.

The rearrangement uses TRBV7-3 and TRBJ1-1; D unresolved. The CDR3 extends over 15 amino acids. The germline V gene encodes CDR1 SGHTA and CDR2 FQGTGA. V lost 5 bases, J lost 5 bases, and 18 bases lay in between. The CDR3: CASSPTPQEGTEAFF. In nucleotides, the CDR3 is TGTGCCAGCAGCCCCACGCCCCAGGAAGGTACTGAAGCTTTCTTT.

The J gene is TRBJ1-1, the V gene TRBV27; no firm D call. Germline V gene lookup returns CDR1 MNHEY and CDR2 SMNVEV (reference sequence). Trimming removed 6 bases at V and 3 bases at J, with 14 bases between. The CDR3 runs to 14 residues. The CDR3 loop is CASSPRRGDTEAFF. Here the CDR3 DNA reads TGTGCCAGCAGCCCCCGTCGGGGAGACACTGAAGCTTTCTTT.

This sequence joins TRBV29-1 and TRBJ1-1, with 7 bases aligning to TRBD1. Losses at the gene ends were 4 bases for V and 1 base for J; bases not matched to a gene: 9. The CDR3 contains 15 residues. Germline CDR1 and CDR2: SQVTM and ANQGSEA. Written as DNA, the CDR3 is TGCAGCGTTGCCCCTCAGGGGGGAAGGAACACTGAAGCTTTCTTT. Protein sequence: CSVAPQGGRNTEAFF.

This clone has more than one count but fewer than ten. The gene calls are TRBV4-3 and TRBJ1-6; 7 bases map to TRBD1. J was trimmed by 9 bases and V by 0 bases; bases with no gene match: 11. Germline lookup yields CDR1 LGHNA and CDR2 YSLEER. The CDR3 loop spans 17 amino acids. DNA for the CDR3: TGCGCCAGCAGCCAAGAGCGGGTACAGGGGCGGGCTTCACCCCTCCACTTT. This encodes CASSQERVQGRASPLHF.

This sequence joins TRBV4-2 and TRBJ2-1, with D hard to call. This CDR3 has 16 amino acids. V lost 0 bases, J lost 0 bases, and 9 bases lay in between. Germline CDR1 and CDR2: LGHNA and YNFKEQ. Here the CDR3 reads CASSQDPWDSYNEQFF. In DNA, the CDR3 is TGTGCCAGCAGCCAAGATCCGTGGGACTCCTACAATGAGCAGTTCTTC.

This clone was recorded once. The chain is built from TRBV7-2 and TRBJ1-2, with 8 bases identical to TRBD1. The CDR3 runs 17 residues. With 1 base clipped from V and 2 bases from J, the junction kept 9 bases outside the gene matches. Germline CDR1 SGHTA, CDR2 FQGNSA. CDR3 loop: CASSLVGTGRINYGYTF. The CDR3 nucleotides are TGTGCCAGCAGCTTAGTAGGGACAGGCCGTATCAACTATGGCTACACCTTC. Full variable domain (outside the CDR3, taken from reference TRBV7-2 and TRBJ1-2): GAGVSQSPSNKVTEKGKDVELRCDPISGHTALYWYRQSLGQGLEFLIYFQGNSAPDKSGLPSDRFSAERTGGSVSTLTIQRTQQEDSAVYLCASSLVGTGRINYGYTFGSGTRLTVV.

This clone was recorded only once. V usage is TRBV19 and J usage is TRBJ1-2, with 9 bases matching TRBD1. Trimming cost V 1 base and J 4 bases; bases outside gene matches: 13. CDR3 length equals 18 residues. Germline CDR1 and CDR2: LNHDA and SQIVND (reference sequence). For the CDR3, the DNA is TGTGCCAGTAGTATAGCCGGGACAGGGTCGCTGTCTAGCTATGGCTACACCTTC. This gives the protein CASSIAGTGSLSSYGYTF.

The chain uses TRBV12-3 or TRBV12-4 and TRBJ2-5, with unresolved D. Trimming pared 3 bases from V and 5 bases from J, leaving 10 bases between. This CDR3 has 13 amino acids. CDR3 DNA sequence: TGTGCCAGCAGTTTTCCGACATCTGAGACCCAGTACTTC. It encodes CASSFPTSETQYF.